The 18 T cell receptor beta chains below all came from one sample that was sequenced in a study of blood T cells in healthy people across ages. Then a second PCR, running roughly 7 to 11 cycles, was carried out with a sample-barcoded 5' primer and a J-beta primer mix. TCRdb independently ran MiXCR on the 5' RACE reads; one entry per CDR3 protein. The repertoire has hundreds of thousands of distinct CDR3 sequences, 53% of them found once; the top ten carry 41%. Material for sequencing was blood. The receptors come from an older man in good health.

This clonotype showed up just once. The chain uses TRBV9 and TRBJ1-3; unclear D gene. CDR3 size: 13 residues. From germline, CDR1 is SGDLS and CDR2 YYNGEE. Trimming left V 4 bases short and J 7 bases short, with 12 bases between. The CDR3 region has the DNA TGTGCCAGCAGCCCCCCCAAAGTTAACACCATATATTTT. Residues: CASSPPKVNTIYF. The variable domain in full, with the rest retrieved from reference TRBV9 and TRBJ1-3, is DSGVTQTPKHLITATGQRVTLRCSPRSGDLSVYWYQQSLDQGLQFLIQYYNGEERAKGNILERFSAQQFPDLHSELNLSSLELGDSALYFCASSPPKVNTIYFGEGSWLTVV.

For the CDR3, the DNA is TGTGCCATCAGTGGACTAGCGGGAAATAACGAGCAGTACTTC. Translation: CAISGLAGNNEQYF. The rearrangement uses TRBV10-3 and TRBJ2-4, with 11 bases identical to TRBD2. The J call is in doubt because the DNA end fits TRBJ2-7 better. There are 14 residues in the CDR3. Germline lookup yields CDR1 ENHRY and CDR2 SYGVKD.

The chain links TRBV4-1 to TRBJ2-7; D unclear. In germline, CDR1 is MGHRA, CDR2 YSYEKL. V lost 7 bases and J lost 7, with 20 bases in between. The CDR3 runs to 14 residues. The CDR3 protein is CASTVGSSYNEQYF. Written as DNA, the CDR3 is TGCGCCAGCACGGTGGGAAGCTCCTACAATGAGCAGTACTTC.

This chain joins TRBV20-1 and TRBJ2-7; 9 nucleotides line up with TRBD1. CDR1 is DFQATT, CDR2 SNEGSKA, per germline (reference sequence). This CDR3 has 15 residues. Trimming removed 3 bases from V and 3 bases from J; junction bases left unmatched: 9. CDR3 coding DNA: TGCAGTGCTAGGGCCCCGGACAGGGGAGTCTACGAGCAGTACTTC. Encoded protein: CSARAPDRGVYEQYF.

This clonotype has just one count. V is TRBV20-1 and J is TRBJ2-7, with D perhaps TRBD1 (6 bases). Trimming left V 6 bases short and J 6 bases short, with 18 bases between. The CDR3 is 13 amino acids. Looked up from germline, CDR1 is DFQATT and CDR2 is SNEGSKA (reference sequence). This CDR3 reads CSAATTGFGEQYF. CDR3 DNA sequence: TGCAGTGCGGCGACGACAGGCTTCGGCGAGCAGTACTTC.

This clonotype has ten or more counts. The chain uses TRBV28 and TRBJ2-7; tentative D call: TRBD1 (5 bases). The V end was cut by 6 bases, the J end by 3 bases, with 12 bases between. The CDR3 contains 13 residues. Germline V CDR1 and CDR2: MDHEN, SYDVKM. The CDR3 region is CASSSDSFYEQYF. The CDR3 DNA reads TGTGCCAGCAGCTCCGACAGTTTCTACGAGCAGTACTTC.

The CDR3 loop reads CSAVGTGQETQYF. In DNA, the CDR3 is TGCAGTGCGGTAGGGACAGGACAAGAGACCCAGTACTTC. The rearrangement uses TRBV20-1 and TRBJ2-5; 8 bases agree with TRBD1. The CDR3 totals 13 residues. Germline loops: CDR1 DFQATT, CDR2 SNEGSKA (reference sequence). The J segment lost 2 bases and the V segment lost 6 bases, leaving 5 bases of the junction unmatched.

In its sample, this clonotype was seen a few times. The chain is built from TRBV4-2 and TRBJ2-1; 11 positions match TRBD2. CDR3 length equals 16 residues. Per germline, CDR1 LGHNA and CDR2 YNFKEQ. The junction had 3 bases not matched to a gene; V was cut back by 0 bases and J by 5 bases. The CDR3 sequence is CASSQEALAGDNEQFF. CDR3 coding DNA: TGTGCCAGCAGCCAAGAAGCACTAGCGGGGGACAATGAGCAGTTCTTC.

The rearrangement links TRBV7-3 to TRBJ2-1, with D perhaps matching TRBD2 (7 bases). CDR1 SGHTA and CDR2 FQGTGA come from the germline V gene. The CDR3 is 16 residues long. Between the trimmed V and J ends, which lost 5 bases and 4 bases, there was a span of 18 bases. The CDR3 DNA reads TGTGCCAGCAGCAGGGGGGCGGGAGAAGTATACAATGAGCAGTTCTTC. It yields the protein CASSRGAGEVYNEQFF.

In its sample, this clonotype was seen a few times. This chain uses TRBV12-3 or TRBV12-4 with TRBJ2-1; 9 nucleotides align to TRBD2. The CDR3 is 15 residues long. V lost 4 bases, J lost 4 bases, and 5 bases stayed unmatched. The CDR3 DNA reads TGTGCCAGCAGTTACCGGACTAGCGCGTACAATGAGCAGTTCTTC. Its translation is CASSYRTSAYNEQFF.

The chain links TRBV2 to TRBJ2-7, with TRBD2 matching over 7 bases. V trimming: 7 bases; J trimming: 7 bases; junction bases outside the gene matches: 16. CDR3 length equals 15 residues. CDR1 is SNHLY, CDR2 FYNNEI, per germline. CDR3 DNA: TGTGCCAGCACCGAACGACTAGCTACTGGCAATGAGCAGTACTTC. This sequence encodes CASTERLATGNEQYF.

This clonotype was seen a few times. CDR3 region: CASSQAGTGFSYNEQFF. The CDR3 DNA reads as TGTGCCAGCAGCCAAGCCGGGACCGGCTTCTCCTACAATGAGCAGTTCTTC. The chain is built from TRBV14 and TRBJ2-1; D might be TRBD1 or TRBD2, each matching 5 bases. There are 17 residues in the CDR3. Trimming removed 1 base from V and 0 bases from J, with 13 bases in between. CDR1 is SGHDN and CDR2 is FVKESK in the germline V gene.

This clonotype was recorded only once. The chain carries TRBV3-1 and TRBJ1-2; possibly TRBD1 for D (5 bases). CDR3 length equals 15 residues. V dropped 3 bases and J dropped 6 bases, with 17 bases sitting between them. Germline lookup yields CDR1 LGHDT and CDR2 YNNKEL (reference sequence). CDR3 residues: CASSQGGTSVDGYTF. The CDR3 DNA is TGTGCCAGCAGCCAGGGGGGAACCAGTGTCGATGGCTACACCTTC.

The chain is built from TRBV5-1 and TRBJ2-4, with TRBD2 identical over 7 bases. The J call may not be correct, given that the DNA end is closer to TRBJ2-7. The CDR3 spans 15 residues. The germline V gene encodes CDR1 SGHRS and CDR2 YFSETQ. CDR3 sequence: CASSSPERGDYEQYF. CDR3 nucleotides: TGCGCCAGCAGCTCCCCCGAGCGGGGAGACTACGAGCAGTACTTC.

V and J are TRBV5-1 and TRBJ2-1, with 8 bases aligning to TRBD1. Germline V gene sequence: CDR1 SGHRS, CDR2 YFSETQ. There are 13 residues in the CDR3. The V gene end was trimmed by 4 bases and the J gene end by 15 bases; junction bases not matched to a gene: 12. The CDR3 DNA sequence: TGCGCCAGCAGCGACAATTTCAGGGGGCAGTGGTTCTTC. This encodes CASSDNFRGQWFF. The whole variable domain, filled in from reference TRBV5-1 and TRBJ2-1, reads KAGVTQTPRYLIKTRGQQVTLSCSPISGHRSVSWYQQTPGQGLQFLFEYFSETQRNKGNFPGRFSGRQFSNSRSEMNVSTLELGDSALYLCASSDNFRGQWFFGPGTRLTVL.

V gene TRBV7-9 combines with J gene TRBJ2-1; 7 nucleotides match TRBD2. Germline V gene sequence: CDR1 SEHNR, CDR2 FQNEAQ (reference sequence). This CDR3 has 15 residues. The V and J ends lost 5 bases and 2 bases, in that order; junction bases with no gene match: 6. The chain's CDR3 is CASSTKGGPYNEQFF. As DNA, the CDR3 is TGTGCCAGCAGCACGAAGGGAGGGCCCTACAATGAGCAGTTCTTC. The full variable domain, its missing parts supplied by reference TRBV7-9 and TRBJ2-1, is DTGVSQNPRHKITKRGQNVTFRCDPISEHNRLYWYRQTLGQGPEFLTYFQNEAQLEKSRLLSDRFSAERPKGSFSTLEIQRTEQGDSAMYLCASSTKGGPYNEQFFGPGTRLTVL.

The chain employs TRBV5-1 and TRBJ1-1; D uncertain. Between the trimmed V and J ends, which lost 1 base and 0 bases, there was a span of 10 bases. The CDR3 has 15 amino acids. Germline assignment: CDR1 SGHRS and CDR2 YFSETQ. In DNA, the CDR3 is TGCGCCAGCAGCTTGAGCGGCCCCGTGAACACTGAAGCTTTCTTT. Translated: CASSLSGPVNTEAFF.

This chain connects TRBV5-1 to TRBJ2-3, with D perhaps TRBD2 (5 bases). The CDR3 runs to 15 residues. CDR1 and CDR2 from the germline V gene are SGHRS and YFSETQ. V was shortened by 2 bases and J by 4 bases, with 14 bases between the two germline ends. Here the CDR3 DNA reads TGCGCCAGCAGCTTAAGCGGAACTCGGTCAGATACGCAGTATTTT. This sequence encodes CASSLSGTRSDTQYF. Supplemented by reference TRBV5-1 and TRBJ2-3, the full variable domain reads KAGVTQTPRYLIKTRGQQVTLSCSPISGHRSVSWYQQTPGQGLQFLFEYFSETQRNKGNFPGRFSGRQFSNSRSEMNVSTLELGDSALYLCASSLSGTRSDTQYFGPGTRLTVL.